The 2 T cell receptor beta chains in this list originate from one sample, sequenced in a study of blood T cell repertoires in COVID-19. Libraries were prepared by immunoSEQ multiplex PCR; TCRdb keeps only in-frame clonotypes and omits some of them. Of around 230,000 clones listed, roughly nine tenths are singletons. Sequenced sample: peripheral blood. Receptors originate from a man aged 35-49 years with acute or convalescent COVID-19.

The rearrangement joins TRBV5-1 to TRBJ1-1; the match to TRBD1 covers 7 bases. Germline assignment: CDR1 SGHRS and CDR2 YFSETQ. The CDR3 spans 14 residues. The trim removed 5 bases at V and 2 bases at J, leaving 6 bases unmatched. CDR3 DNA: TGCGCCAGCAGGGGGACAGCCCAAAACACTGAAGCTTTCTTT. This gives the protein CASRGTAQNTEAFF.

CDR3 coding DNA: TGTGCCAGCAGTTCCGCGGGCGATACGCAGTATTTT. Translated: CASSSAGDTQYF. The V and J genes are TRBV6-2 or TRBV6-3 and TRBJ2-3, with D possibly being TRBD2 (5 bases). This CDR3 comprises 12 residues. V lost 4 bases and J 6 bases, leaving 8 bases between the germline ends. CDR1 is MNHEY and CDR2 is SVGEGT in the germline V gene.